These 10 T cell receptor beta chains came from one sample sequenced in a study of blood T cell repertoires in COVID-19. Sequenced by immunoSEQ multiplex PCR; TCRdb stores in-frame clones only, minus some. The sample carries some 370,000 clones, 90% recorded once. The sequencing sample was made of peripheral blood. These receptors originate from a man aged 18 to 29 with active or convalescent COVID-19.

This sequence joins TRBV9 and TRBJ2-1; D perhaps matches TRBD2 (5 bases). Germline V gene data show CDR1 as SGDLS and CDR2 as YYNGEE. The CDR3 is 14 amino acids. The V end was cut by 3 bases, the J end by 2 bases, with 9 bases between. The CDR3 DNA sequence: TGTGCCAGCAGCGCCAAAGCGGCCTACAATGAGCAGTTCTTC. Protein: CASSAKAAYNEQFF.

Only one count was recorded for this clone. The chain uses TRBV19 and TRBJ1-2, with 9 bases lining up with TRBD1. CDR1 is LNHDA, CDR2 SQIVND, per germline (reference sequence). The CDR3 runs 17 residues. The V segment lost 6 bases and the J segment 4 bases; nucleotides outside the gene matches: 15. The CDR3 sequence is CASSSRSTGGVFYGYTF. The CDR3 DNA reads TGTGCCAGTAGCTCCCGTTCGACAGGGGGAGTCTTCTATGGCTACACCTTC.

The chain has TRBV5-1 and TRBJ2-1; 11 bases line up with TRBD1. Germline V gene sequence: CDR1 SGHRS, CDR2 YFSETQ. The CDR3 contains 15 residues. The V and J ends lost 0 bases and 10 bases, in that order; junction bases with no gene match: 6. CDR3 sequence reads: CASSLERTGGVEQFF. CDR3 sequence (DNA): TGCGCCAGCAGCTTGGAACGGACAGGGGGCGTCGAGCAGTTCTTC.

The chain combines TRBV5-1 with TRBJ1-2, with TRBD1 matching 8 bases. V was pared by 3 bases and J by 7 bases, with 17 bases of the junction left unmatched. The CDR3 has 17 amino acids. Per the germline V gene, CDR1 is SGHRS and CDR2 is YFSETQ. This CDR3 is CASSSAGTGESPSGYTF. In nucleotides, the CDR3 is TGCGCCAGCAGCTCAGCCGGGACAGGTGAATCCCCTTCTGGCTACACCTTC. The full variable domain, rest sourced from reference TRBV5-1 and TRBJ1-2, is KAGVTQTPRYLIKTRGQQVTLSCSPISGHRSVSWYQQTPGQGLQFLFEYFSETQRNKGNFPGRFSGRQFSNSRSEMNVSTLELGDSALYLCASSSAGTGESPSGYTFGSGTRLTVV.

This clone was counted once. The chain is built from TRBV28 and TRBJ1-6; 10 bases are shared with TRBD1. The CDR3 consists of 15 residues. V dropped 4 bases and J dropped 8; count of bases not matched to a gene: 5. The germline V gene encodes CDR1 MDHEN and CDR2 SYDVKM. This CDR3 reads CASSSPGTGDSPLHF. Written as DNA, the CDR3 is TGTGCCAGCAGTTCCCCCGGGACAGGGGATTCACCCCTCCACTTT.

The CDR3 DNA sequence: TGTGCCAGCAGCTTCGGCAACATTACAGGGGGCGGGGATGAGCAGTTCTTC. Encoded protein: CASSFGNITGGGDEQFF. The chain carries TRBV12-1 and TRBJ2-1; the table's TRBD1 call for D was not verified on the DNA. TRBV12-1 is a pseudogene. CDR3 length: 17 residues.

DNA of the CDR3: TGTGCCAGCAGCAAAGGGACTCTAGGAGCTGAAGCTTTCTTT. It specifies CASSKGTLGAEAFF. The rearrangement joins TRBV5-8 to TRBJ1-1; weak D call: TRBD1 (5 bases). Trimming removed 4 bases at V and 6 bases at J, with 16 bases between. The CDR3 has 14 residues. Per germline, CDR1 SGHTS and CDR2 YDEGEE.

The count of this clone is one. J is TRBJ1-1 and V is TRBV27; the match to TRBD1 covers 7 bases. V shed 7 bases and J 7 bases; nucleotides not matched to a gene: 18. Germline V gene sequence: CDR1 MNHEY, CDR2 SMNVEV (reference sequence). The CDR3 covers 16 residues. The CDR3 spells CASTNLKQGSKGEAFF. Written as DNA, the CDR3 is TGTGCCAGCACAAACTTGAAACAGGGGAGTAAGGGTGAAGCTTTCTTT.

The chain carries TRBV5-1 and TRBJ2-5, with D unresolved. The CDR3 is made up of 17 amino acids. With 3 bases removed from V and 2 bases from J, the gap between germline ends came to 20 bases. Germline CDR1 reads SGHRS; CDR2 reads YFSETQ. The CDR3 is CASSSTPNWATQETQYF. DNA of the CDR3: TGCGCCAGCAGCTCTACCCCCAATTGGGCCACACAAGAGACCCAGTACTTC.

V usage is TRBV6-6 and J usage is TRBJ1-4; perhaps TRBD1 as D (5 bases). The length of the CDR3 is 15 residues. V lost 0 bases and J 5 bases, leaving 10 bases between the germline ends. The germline V gene has CDR1 MNHNY and CDR2 SVGAGI (reference sequence). CDR3 DNA sequence: TGTGCCAGCAGTTACTCGAAGGGGCAAAATGAAAAACTGTTTTTT. Residues: CASSYSKGQNEKLFF.